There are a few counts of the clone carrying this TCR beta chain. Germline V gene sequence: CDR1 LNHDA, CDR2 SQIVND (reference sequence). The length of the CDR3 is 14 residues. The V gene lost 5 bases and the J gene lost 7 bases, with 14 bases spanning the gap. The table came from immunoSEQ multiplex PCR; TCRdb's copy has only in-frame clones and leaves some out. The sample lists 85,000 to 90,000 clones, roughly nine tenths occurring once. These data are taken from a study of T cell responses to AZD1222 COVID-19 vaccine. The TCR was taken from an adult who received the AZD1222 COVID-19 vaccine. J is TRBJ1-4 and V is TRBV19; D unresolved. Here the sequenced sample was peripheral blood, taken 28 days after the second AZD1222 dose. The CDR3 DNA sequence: TGTGCCAGTAGTGGGGAACTCTCGTTTGAAAAACTGTTTTTT. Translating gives CASSGELSFEKLFF. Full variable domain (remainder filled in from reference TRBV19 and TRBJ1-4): DGGITQSPKYLFRKEGQNVTLSCEQNLNHDAMYWYRQDPGQGLRLIYYSQIVNDFQKGDIAEGYSVSREKKESFPLTVTSAQKNPTAFYLCASSGELSFEKLFFGSGTQLSVL.